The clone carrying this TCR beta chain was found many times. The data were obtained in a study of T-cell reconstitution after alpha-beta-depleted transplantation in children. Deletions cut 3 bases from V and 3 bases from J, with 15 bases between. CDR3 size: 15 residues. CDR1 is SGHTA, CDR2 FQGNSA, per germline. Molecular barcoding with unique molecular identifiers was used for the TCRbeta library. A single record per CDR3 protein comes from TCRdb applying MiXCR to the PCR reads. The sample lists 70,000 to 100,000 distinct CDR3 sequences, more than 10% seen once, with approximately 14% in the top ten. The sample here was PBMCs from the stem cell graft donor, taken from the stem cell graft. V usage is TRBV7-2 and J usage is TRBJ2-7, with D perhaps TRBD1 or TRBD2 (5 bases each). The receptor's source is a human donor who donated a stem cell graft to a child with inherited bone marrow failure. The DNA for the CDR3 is TGTGCCAGCAGCTTTGGTCCGGGACGGCGCTACGAGCAGTACTTC. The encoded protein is CASSFGPGRRYEQYF.